This T cell receptor beta chain was found in a study of radiotherapy plus CTLA-4 blockade in lung cancer. At the level of the study: Patients showed objective responses in around a sixth of cases and disease control in roughly 31%.

This CDR3 comprises 16 residues. Germline assignment: CDR1 SGHTA and CDR2 FQGNSA. The V and J ends lost 5 bases and 5 bases respectively, with 19 bases between them. Notes on this clone: As yet, its antigen is unknown.

General study results and limits: TCR clones originating in tumors grew in number in blood after radiotherapy plus ipilimumab. Reported findings show early blood T cell clone dynamics, with interferon-beta, best predicted response.

Focal radiation with ipilimumab CTLA-4 blockade was given to patients with chemo-refractory metastatic non-small-cell lung cancer. TCRdb keeps only in-frame clones here, not all; method: immunoSEQ multiplex PCR. The sample holds approximately 77,000 clones; about four fifths are singletons and the top ten take approximately 0.8%. This TCR was recovered from a human donor with non-small cell lung cancer who had stable disease on radiotherapy plus ipilimumab. The chain recombines TRBV7-2 with TRBJ2-1; TRBD1 might be the D (6 bases). Sequences were derived from peripheral blood, sampled from a patient treated with radiotherapy plus ipilimumab. The CDR3 is CASSLQGSRLNNEQFF. The CDR3 region has the DNA TGTGCCAGCAGCCTCCAGGGGAGTAGGCTAAACAATGAGCAGTTCTTC.